A selection of T cell receptor beta chains follows, all from one sample in a study of CD8+ T cells in alopecia areata. Repertoires were generated with immunoSEQ multiplex PCR, while TCRdb's copy carries only in-frame clones and drops some. The table lists 90,000 to 100,000 clones, under 70% of them singletons. The sequenced sample was CD8+ T cells sorted from blood, obtained at week 4, from a patient treated with tofacitinib. The source is a human donor with alopecia areata. CDR3s include the opening cysteine and the closing phenylalanine or tryptophan. Each record gives: clone size, D gene, J gene, V gene, CDR3 protein, CDR3 DNA. A D gene is named only where the DNA matches it firmly. Clone size is shown for a subset of rows, as once, few, many or a class of expanded clone.

abundance: -; d_gene: TRBD1; j_gene: TRBJ2-7; v_gene: TRBV18; CDR3aa: CASSPRLRTGGSYEQYF; CDR3nt: TGTGCCAGCTCACCCAGACTGAGGACAGGGGGTTCCTACGAGCAGTACTTC
abundance: -; d_gene: -; j_gene: TRBJ1-1; v_gene: TRBV27; CDR3aa: CASGDTEAFF; CDR3nt: TGTGCCAGCGGAGACACTGAAGCTTTCTTT
abundance: few; d_gene: TRBD2; j_gene: TRBJ2-4; v_gene: TRBV5-4; CDR3aa: CASSSLAGAQYF; CDR3nt: TGTGCCAGCAGCTCACTAGCGGGAGCTCAGTACTTC
abundance: -; d_gene: -; j_gene: TRBJ2-7; v_gene: TRBV5-1; CDR3aa: CASSLDRGAYEQYF; CDR3nt: TGCGCCAGCAGCTTGGATAGGGGCGCCTACGAGCAGTACTTC
abundance: -; d_gene: TRBD2; j_gene: TRBJ2-3; v_gene: TRBV27; CDR3aa: CASHSGIADTQYF; CDR3nt: TGTGCCAGCCATAGCGGGATCGCAGATACGCAGTATTTT
abundance: -; d_gene: -; j_gene: TRBJ2-3; v_gene: TRBV29-1; CDR3aa: CSVERDDTDTQYF; CDR3nt: TGCAGCGTTGAGCGGGATGACACAGATACGCAGTATTTT
abundance: many; d_gene: -; j_gene: TRBJ2-3; v_gene: TRBV7-2; CDR3aa: CASSQDLQRGTDTQYF; CDR3nt: TGCGCCAGCAGCCAAGATCTCCAGCGGGGCACAGATACGCAGTATTTT
abundance: -; d_gene: -; j_gene: TRBJ1-4; v_gene: TRBV29-1; CDR3aa: CSVPGAANEKLFF; CDR3nt: TGCAGCGTCCCAGGGGCCGCTAATGAAAAACTGTTTTTT
abundance: -; d_gene: TRBD2; j_gene: TRBJ2-1; v_gene: TRBV4-1; CDR3aa: CASSQDILAGVEQFF; CDR3nt: TGCGCCAGCAGCCAAGATATCCTAGCGGGAGTTGAGCAGTTCTTC
abundance: -; d_gene: -; j_gene: TRBJ2-1; v_gene: TRBV5-6; CDR3aa: CASMKSDQRYEQFF; CDR3nt: TGTGCCAGTATGAAATCGGACCAGAGATATGAGCAGTTCTTC
abundance: -; d_gene: -; j_gene: TRBJ2-6; v_gene: TRBV18; CDR3aa: CASSPRALDWANVLTF; CDR3nt: TGTGCCAGCTCCCCACGTGCCCTGGACTGGGCCAACGTCCTGACTTTC
abundance: -; d_gene: -; j_gene: TRBJ2-5; v_gene: TRBV28; CDR3aa: CASSLGALGPQETQYF; CDR3nt: TGTGCCAGCAGTTTAGGAGCGTTGGGGCCTCAAGAGACCCAGTACTTC
abundance: -; d_gene: -; j_gene: TRBJ1-1; v_gene: TRBV6-6; CDR3aa: CASRVEGEAFF; CDR3nt: TGTGCCAGCAGGGTCGAGGGGGAGGCTTTCTTT
abundance: many; d_gene: -; j_gene: TRBJ2-5; v_gene: TRBV6-6; CDR3aa: CASSYREEWETQYF; CDR3nt: TGTGCCAGCAGTTACCGGGAAGAATGGGAGACCCAGTACTTC
abundance: -; d_gene: -; j_gene: TRBJ2-1; v_gene: TRBV5-1; CDR3aa: CASSLAGRIPSYNEQFF; CDR3nt: TGCGCCAGCAGCTTGGCCGGGCGGATCCCCTCCTACAATGAGCAGTTCTTC
abundance: -; d_gene: -; j_gene: TRBJ1-2; v_gene: TRBV29-1; CDR3aa: CSVVPGPYGYTF; CDR3nt: TGCAGCGTTGTCCCGGGGCCCTATGGCTACACCTTC
abundance: -; d_gene: -; j_gene: TRBJ1-1; v_gene: TRBV27; CDR3aa: CASSLGNTEAFF; CDR3nt: TGTGCCAGCAGTTTAGGGAACACTGAAGCTTTCTTT
abundance: -; d_gene: -; j_gene: TRBJ2-3; v_gene: TRBV4-3; CDR3aa: CASSHADRLYTDTQYF; CDR3nt: TGCGCCAGCAGCCATGCCGACAGGTTATACACAGATACGCAGTATTTT
abundance: -; d_gene: -; j_gene: TRBJ1-1; v_gene: TRBV27; CDR3aa: CASSTLRGLGTEAFF; CDR3nt: TGTGCCAGCAGTACCCTCAGGGGCCTGGGTACTGAAGCTTTCTTT
abundance: -; d_gene: TRBD1; j_gene: TRBJ2-7; v_gene: TRBV7-2; CDR3aa: CASSQWTGYEQYF; CDR3nt: TGTGCCAGCAGCCAGTGGACAGGCTACGAGCAGTACTTC
abundance: few; d_gene: -; j_gene: TRBJ2-7; v_gene: TRBV5-1; CDR3aa: CASSLADRYEQYF; CDR3nt: TGCGCCAGCAGCTTGGCCGACCGCTACGAGCAGTACTTC
abundance: -; d_gene: TRBD2; j_gene: TRBJ2-7; v_gene: TRBV4-1; CDR3aa: CASSQVRLAGANREQYF; CDR3nt: TGCGCCAGCAGCCAAGTAAGACTAGCGGGGGCTAATAGGGAGCAGTACTTC